The 29 T cell receptor beta chains reported below all come from one sample, sequenced in a study of radiotherapy plus CTLA-4 blockade in lung cancer (dated by TCRdb to the late 2010s). The library came from the immunoSEQ multiplex PCR assay. In its TCRdb copy, this immuneACCESS table keeps in-frame sequences only and misses some clones. Where compared with another copy, unresolved V genes explain less than half of these, and the others have no known cause. This sample gives 90,000 to 130,000 clones in total; 81% of them show up just once. Of the sample, 3.3% is held by the ten largest clones. This sample comprised peripheral blood, obtained from a patient treated with radiotherapy plus ipilimumab. These receptors all come from a human donor with non-small cell lung cancer that progressed on radiotherapy plus ipilimumab. Some clones in this sample may be carry-over from other donors' samples.

The chain combines TRBV30 with TRBJ1-6, with no clear D. CDR1 and CDR2 (germline): GTSNPN, SVGIG (reference sequence). The V and J ends lost 1 base and 8 bases respectively, with 9 bases between them. The CDR3 runs 13 residues. The CDR3 DNA is TGTGCCTGGAGTGCCTCAGTAGATTCACCCCTCCACTTT. Its translation: CAWSASVDSPLHF.

The genes are TRBV7-3 and TRBJ2-1; 7 positions agree with TRBD1. The CDR3 runs 17 residues. Germline V gives CDR1 SGHTA, CDR2 FQGTGA. With 2 bases clipped from V and 5 bases from J, the junction kept 12 bases outside the gene matches. The CDR3 coding sequence is TGTGCCAGCAGCTTACGGTCGGGGAGAGGGGGCAACAATGAGCAGTTCTTC. This codes for CASSLRSGRGGNNEQFF.

The chain employs TRBV19 and TRBJ2-1; 8 positions agree with TRBD2. The CDR3 sequence is 15 residues long. From germline, CDR1 is LNHDA and CDR2 SQIVND (reference sequence). Losses at the gene ends were 6 bases for V and 5 bases for J; bases not matched to a gene: 9. The CDR3 nucleotides read TGTGCCAGTAGGACGGGACTAGACTTTAACAATGAGCAGTTCTTC. Translation: CASRTGLDFNNEQFF.

The chain couples TRBV19 to TRBJ2-2; maybe TRBD2 (5 bases). The CDR3 runs to 14 residues. V shed 2 bases and J shed 4 bases, with 8 bases lying between them. Germline V gene data show CDR1 as LNHDA and CDR2 as SQIVND (reference sequence). The CDR3 sequence is CASSIREGTGELFF. The CDR3 nucleotides read TGTGCCAGTAGTATACGAGAGGGCACCGGGGAGCTGTTTTTT.

The J gene is TRBJ2-1, the V gene TRBV5-1; 8 nucleotides match TRBD1. The CDR3 has 16 residues. The V gene end was trimmed by 2 bases and the J gene end by 0 bases; junction bases not matched to a gene: 4. Germline V gene lookup returns CDR1 SGHRS and CDR2 YFSETQ. Here the CDR3 DNA reads TGCGCCAGCAGCTTAAGACAGGGGCTCTCCTACAATGAGCAGTTCTTC. Residues: CASSLRQGLSYNEQFF.

V gene TRBV6-4 combines with J gene TRBJ2-2, with D perhaps matching TRBD2 (5 bases). The CDR3 totals 14 residues. V was trimmed by 3 bases and J by 6 bases, leaving 11 bases between them. CDR1 MRHNA and CDR2 SNTAGT come from the germline V gene. For the CDR3, the DNA is TGTGCCAGCAGTGAAGAGGGCTTCTCCGGGGAGCTGTTTTTT. Translating gives CASSEEGFSGELFF.

With regard to this clone: The sample holds other DNA sequences that translate to the same CDR3. The chain has TRBV7-2 and TRBJ2-1; 8 nucleotides agree with TRBD1. This CDR3 is built from 14 residues. The junction had 6 bases not matched to a gene; V was cut back by 1 base and J by 10 bases. Germline V gene lookup returns CDR1 SGHTA and CDR2 FQGNSA. CDR3 amino acids: CASSLVSGGGEQFF. The CDR3 bases are TGTGCCAGCAGCTTAGTTTCAGGGGGCGGGGAGCAGTTCTTC.

The rearrangement joins TRBV2 to TRBJ1-4; D is uncertain. CDR1 and CDR2 from the germline V gene are SNHLY and FYNNEI. Trimming shortened V by 2 bases and J by 8 bases, and 6 bases separated the two germline ends. The CDR3 contains 12 residues. In DNA form, the CDR3 reads TGTGCCAGCAGTGAACAGAAAGAAAAACTGTTTTTT. It is translated as CASSEQKEKLFF.

This sequence joins TRBV4-1 and TRBJ1-5; the match to TRBD1 covers 8 bases. This CDR3 region has 16 residues. Germline V lookup: CDR1 MGHRA, CDR2 YSYEKL. J lost 4 bases, V lost 4 bases, and 9 bases had no gene match. CDR3: CASSLTLTGANQPQHF. Here the CDR3 DNA reads TGCGCCAGCAGCCTGACCTTGACAGGGGCAAATCAGCCCCAGCATTTT.

The chain links TRBV4-2 to TRBJ2-1; 7 positions match TRBD2. The ends lost 3 bases at V and 9 bases at J; junction bases unmatched: 8. The CDR3 is made up of 14 amino acids. From germline, CDR1 is LGHNA and CDR2 YNFKEQ. CDR3 sequence: CASSHGLDKTEQFF. The CDR3 DNA reads TGTGCCAGCAGCCACGGACTAGATAAGACTGAGCAGTTCTTC.

The rearrangement links TRBV27 to TRBJ1-1; D is unresolved. The V end lost 4 bases, the J end lost 8 bases, and 11 bases lay between the germline ends. The CDR3 spans 12 residues. The germline V gene encodes CDR1 MNHEY and CDR2 SMNVEV (reference sequence). The chain's CDR3 is CASSSPTREAFF. CDR3 DNA sequence: TGTGCCAGCAGTTCCCCCACCCGGGAAGCTTTCTTT.

The rearrangement uses TRBV7-2 and TRBJ1-5, with TRBD1 as a possible D gene (5 bases). The CDR3 loop spans 12 amino acids. CDR1 is SGHTA, CDR2 FQGNSA, per germline. The V end was cut by 3 bases, the J end by 7 bases, with 7 bases between. The CDR3 sequence is CASSFGGQPQHF. The CDR3 DNA sequence: TGTGCCAGCAGCTTCGGGGGACAGCCCCAGCATTTT.

The chain employs TRBV6-6 and TRBJ2-3; D uncertain. Germline-derived CDR1 and CDR2 are MNHNY and SVGAGI (reference sequence). V shed 0 bases and J shed 0 bases, with 4 bases lying between them. This CDR3 is built from 14 residues. The DNA for the CDR3 is TGTGCCAGCAGTTACTCGGATAGCACAGATACGCAGTATTTT. It encodes CASSYSDSTDTQYF.

V gene TRBV5-6 combines with J gene TRBJ2-2; the D gene is possibly TRBD1 (5 bases). CDR3 size: 15 residues. Germline CDR1 SGHDT, CDR2 YYEEEE. The V and J ends lost 0 bases and 1 base respectively, with 7 bases between them. The CDR3 reads CASSLVRVNTGELFF. DNA of the CDR3: TGTGCCAGCAGCTTGGTCAGGGTGAACACCGGGGAGCTGTTTTTT. The full variable domain, with the rest looked up from reference TRBV5-6 and TRBJ2-2, is DAGVTQSPTHLIKTRGQQVTLRCSPKSGHDTVSWYQQALGQGPQFIFQYYEEEERQRGNFPDRFSGHQFPNYSSELNVNALLLGDSALYLCASSLVRVNTGELFFGEGSRLTVL.

V and J are TRBV7-2 and TRBJ2-1; D gene uncertain. V gave up 3 bases and J gave up 0 bases, with 9 bases separating them. Looked up from germline, CDR1 is SGHTA and CDR2 is FQGNSA. This CDR3 comprises 15 residues. The CDR3 nucleotides read TGTGCCAGCAGCTTGGCCGCCGGCTCCTACAATGAGCAGTTCTTC. It specifies CASSLAAGSYNEQFF.

This clone was seen only a few times. The V gene is TRBV15, the J gene TRBJ2-2, with a tentative D call TRBD1 (5 bases). Trimming removed 0 bases at V and 3 bases at J, with 8 bases between. There are 15 residues in the CDR3. CDR1 is LNHNV, CDR2 YYDKDF, per germline (reference sequence). The CDR3 sequence is CATSREGADTGELFF. DNA of the CDR3: TGTGCCACCAGCAGAGAAGGGGCGGACACCGGGGAGCTGTTTTTT.

This clone was seen more than once but under ten times. The V call is TRBV6-1, the J call TRBJ1-1; D is perhaps TRBD1 (5 bases). V gave up 0 bases and J gave up 6 bases, with 14 bases separating them. Germline CDR1 and CDR2: MNHNS and SASEGT. The CDR3 loop spans 15 amino acids. The CDR3 reads CASSEALGAGAEAFF. CDR3 bases: TGTGCCAGCAGTGAAGCGCTCGGGGCCGGGGCTGAAGCTTTCTTT.

The gene calls are TRBV4-2 and TRBJ1-1; 8 bases align to TRBD1. Germline CDR1 and CDR2: LGHNA and YNFKEQ. With V trimmed by 4 bases and J by 1 base, 5 bases remained unmatched. The CDR3 is 15 residues long. DNA for the CDR3: TGTGCCAGCAGCCCCGGACAGGGAAGGAACACTGAAGCTTTCTTT. It codes for CASSPGQGRNTEAFF.

This clone was detected once. This chain connects TRBV20-1 to TRBJ1-2; D is possibly TRBD1 (5 bases). CDR1 is DFQATT, CDR2 SNEGSKA, per germline (reference sequence). The CDR3 has 11 residues. Trimming took 6 bases from V and 4 from J, leaving 9 bases between them. CDR3: CSAGTSYGYTF. CDR3 in DNA: TGCAGTGCCGGGACTTCCTATGGCTACACCTTC.

The chain carries TRBV16 and TRBJ1-6; 7 bases align to TRBD1. The V gene's germline CDR1 is KGHSY and CDR2 FQNENV. There are 17 residues in the CDR3. The V gene end was trimmed by 4 bases and the J gene end by 6 bases; junction bases not matched to a gene: 12. CDR3 sequence: CASSLRSGTAINSPLHF. The CDR3 nucleotides read TGTGCCAGCAGCCTAAGAAGCGGGACAGCTATTAATTCACCCCTCCACTTT. Full variable domain (outside the CDR3, taken from reference TRBV16 and TRBJ1-6): GEEVAQTPKHLVRGEGQKAKLYCAPIKGHSYVFWYQQVLKNEFKFLISFQNENVFDETGMPKERFSAKCLPNSPCSLEIQATKLEDSAVYFCASSLRSGTAINSPLHFGNGTRLTVT.

This chain connects TRBV5-4 to TRBJ1-2, with 9 bases that match TRBD1. Trimming at V came to 4 bases and at J to 3 bases, leaving 10 bases not matched to a gene. The CDR3 loop spans 16 amino acids. Germline V gene lookup returns CDR1 SGHNT and CDR2 YYREEE (reference sequence). The CDR3 DNA sequence: TGTGCCAGCAGCAGCGGGACAGGGAGGATGGACTATGGCTACACCTTC. This translates into CASSSGTGRMDYGYTF.

This clone was recorded once. This sequence joins TRBV19 and TRBJ1-2; 9 nucleotides line up with TRBD1. This CDR3 is 15 amino acids long. Germline lookup yields CDR1 LNHDA and CDR2 SQIVND (reference sequence). V lost 7 bases to trimming and J lost 8 bases; unmatched junction nucleotides: 14. CDR3 in amino acids: CASINQGQGIGGYTF. DNA of the CDR3: TGTGCCAGTATCAACCAAGGACAGGGGATAGGGGGCTACACCTTC.

The J gene is TRBJ2-7, the V gene TRBV7-2; D might be TRBD1 or TRBD2, each matching 6 bases. The V end was cut by 4 bases, the J end by 6 bases, with 19 bases between. The CDR3 sequence is 15 residues long. Germline CDR1 is SGHTA and CDR2 is FQGNSA. CDR3 region: CASSSRGAEPGEQYF. Written as DNA, the CDR3 is TGTGCCAGCAGCTCTAGGGGGGCGGAGCCGGGCGAGCAGTACTTC. The full variable domain, with the rest looked up from reference TRBV7-2 and TRBJ2-7, is GAGVSQSPSNKVTEKGKDVELRCDPISGHTALYWYRQSLGQGLEFLIYFQGNSAPDKSGLPSDRFSAERTGGSVSTLTIQRTQQEDSAVYLCASSSRGAEPGEQYFGPGTRLTVT.

This rearrangement joins TRBV9 to TRBJ2-3; D gene uncertain. CDR1 is SGDLS, CDR2 YYNGEE, per germline. Trimming left V 0 bases short and J 2 bases short, with 13 bases between. This CDR3 spans 16 amino acids. This CDR3 reads CASSVGGLGDTDTQYF. The CDR3 coding sequence is TGTGCCAGCAGCGTAGGTGGGTTAGGTGACACAGATACGCAGTATTTT. Drawing the rest from reference TRBV9 and TRBJ2-3, the complete variable domain is DSGVTQTPKHLITATGQRVTLRCSPRSGDLSVYWYQQSLDQGLQFLIQYYNGEERAKGNILERFSAQQFPDLHSELNLSSLELGDSALYFCASSVGGLGDTDTQYFGPGTRLTVL.

A single count supports this clone. A much more abundant neighbour one base away suggests this may be a read error. This sequence joins TRBV7-6 and TRBJ2-1; TRBD1 aligns across 9 bases. With V trimmed by 5 bases and J by 3 bases, 2 bases remained unmatched. This CDR3 contains 14 residues. CDR1 is SGHVS, CDR2 FNYEAQ, per germline. The CDR3 sequence is CASSPGQGYNEQFF. The CDR3 DNA sequence: TGTGCCAGCAGCCCGGGACAGGGCTACAATGAGCAGTTCTTC.

The chain employs TRBV10-3 and TRBJ1-1, with 9 positions matching TRBD1. The CDR3 covers 14 residues. V lost 6 bases and J lost 4; bases outside the gene matches: 6. The germline gives CDR1 ENHRY, CDR2 SYGVKD. This CDR3 reads CAIRGTGMGTEAFF. Written as DNA, the CDR3 is TGTGCCATCAGGGGGACAGGGATGGGCACTGAAGCTTTCTTT.

The CDR3 reads CASSVEAGGNEQFF. In DNA, the CDR3 is TGTGCCAGCAGCGTAGAGGCAGGGGGAAATGAGCAGTTCTTC. The chain combines TRBV9 with TRBJ2-1; 7 bases fit TRBD1. Trimming at V came to 0 bases and at J to 7 bases, leaving 4 bases not matched to a gene. This CDR3 has 14 residues. Looked up from germline, CDR1 is SGDLS and CDR2 is YYNGEE.

The rearrangement uses TRBV5-1 and TRBJ2-1; 14 nucleotides match TRBD2. Germline CDR1 SGHRS, CDR2 YFSETQ. Trimming took 6 bases from V and 9 from J; bases not matched to a gene: 14. The CDR3 sequence is 17 residues long. CDR3 residues: CASTPPGLAGAGGEQFF. Written as DNA, the CDR3 is TGCGCCAGCACCCCTCCGGGACTAGCGGGGGCGGGTGGTGAGCAGTTCTTC.

The rearrangement joins TRBV11-2 to TRBJ1-2; D is unclear. The CDR3 sequence is 13 residues long. Trimming removed 8 bases at V and 2 bases at J, with 12 bases between. Germline values: CDR1 SGHAT, CDR2 FQNNGV. The CDR3 region has the DNA TGTGCCAGCGCTCAGGACGGAAACTATGGCTACACCTTC. Protein: CASAQDGNYGYTF.